This T cell receptor beta chain was obtained from a study of blood T cell repertoires in COVID-19. At the level of the study: Samples came from the United States, Italy and Spain, spanning acute and convalescent COVID-19. T cells, B-cell-depleted T cells, or PBMCs supplied cDNA or gDNA.

Trimming removed 4 bases at V and 12 bases at J, with 13 bases between. Germline assignment: CDR1 SGHTA and CDR2 FQGNSA. The CDR3 loop spans 12 amino acids. In the original processing: Amplifying reference gene primers gave estimates of nucleated cell counts. Method: immunoSEQ multiplex PCR; TCRdb's copy keeps in-frame clones and lacks some. That table is the source of V, J and clone size, and D and trimming were worked out from the DNA. The data contain about 210,000 clones, over 70% of them seen just once; the ten biggest clones take up 6.9%. This clonotype was sampled from a man between 60 and 75 years old with acute or convalescent COVID-19. Sequenced: peripheral blood. J is TRBJ2-1 and V is TRBV7-2; D might be TRBD1 (6 bases). CDR3 nucleotides: TGTGCCAGCAGCTCTACGACAGGAACGCAGTTCTTC. It is translated as CASSSTTGTQFF.